These T cell receptor beta chains were read from a single sample in a study of CD8 T cells in Susac syndrome. TCRdb passed the immunoSEQ multiplex PCR reads through MiXCR, listing each CDR3 protein once. The table shows around 150,000 distinct CDR3 sequences, with about 94% occurring only once. The specimen was CD4+ T cells from PBMCs. These receptors were obtained from a human donor in good health. CDR3s include the opening cysteine and the closing phenylalanine or tryptophan. A D gene is named only where the DNA matches it firmly. Clone size appears in some rows only: once, few, many, or a class for an expanded clone.

V gene	J gene	clone size	D gene	CDR3 protein	CDR3 DNA
TRBV12-3/TRBV12-4	TRBJ2-5	-	-	CASSLLRGGYQETQYF	TGTGCCAGCAGTTTACTCAGGGGGGGGTACCAAGAGACCCAGTACTTC
TRBV5-1	TRBJ1-4	-	-	CASSLGQWNEKLFF	TGCGCCAGCAGCTTGGGACAGTGGAATGAAAAACTGTTTTTT
TRBV24-1	TRBJ2-1	-	TRBD2	CATSPGTSGGLEQFF	TGTGCCACCAGTCCCGGGACTAGCGGGGGGCTTGAGCAGTTCTTC
TRBV19	TRBJ1-6	-	TRBD1	CASSRTGGVISPLHF	TGTGCCAGTAGCCGGACAGGGGGAGTAATTTCACCCCTCCACTTT
TRBV7-9	TRBJ2-3	-	-	CASSFWAGAPLGDTQYF	TGTGCCAGCAGCTTCTGGGCAGGGGCACCCCTAGGGGATACGCAGTATTTT
TRBV29-1	TRBJ1-2	-	TRBD1	CSVGQGYYGYTF	TGCAGCGTGGGACAGGGGTACTATGGCTACACCTTC
TRBV7-3	TRBJ2-5	-	-	CASSLNGAETQYF	TGTGCCAGCAGCTTAAACGGGGCGGAGACCCAGTACTTC
TRBV9	TRBJ1-6	once	-	CASSASGGADNSPLHF	TGTGCCAGCAGCGCCTCCGGAGGGGCTGATAATTCACCCCTCCACTTT
TRBV18	TRBJ2-7	once	TRBD1	CASSPDRDSYEQYF	TGTGCCAGCTCACCCGACAGGGACTCCTACGAGCAGTACTTC
TRBV7-2	TRBJ1-2	-	-	CASSLGGPSYGYTF	TGTGCCAGCAGCCTAGGGGGGCCAAGCTATGGCTACACCTTC
TRBV29-1	TRBJ1-4	-	-	CSVEGGPYNEKLFF	TGCAGCGTTGAAGGAGGACCGTATAATGAAAAACTGTTTTTT
TRBV5-1	TRBJ2-1	-	-	CASSFTYNEQFF	TGCGCCAGCAGCTTTACTTACAATGAGCAGTTCTTC
TRBV18	TRBJ1-5	-	TRBD1	CASSRGTGVNQPQHF	TGTGCCAGCTCACGGGGGACAGGCGTGAATCAGCCCCAGCATTTT
TRBV5-7	TRBJ2-6	-	-	CASSSRISGANVLTF	TGTGCCAGCAGCTCCAGGATCTCTGGGGCCAACGTCCTGACTTTC
TRBV29-1	TRBJ1-3	-	TRBD1	CSVEGDSSGNTIYF	TGCAGCGTTGAAGGGGACAGCTCTGGAAACACCATATATTTT
TRBV7-2	TRBJ2-6	-	-	CASNPLRPREANVLTF	TGTGCCAGCAACCCCCTTCGGCCGCGAGAAGCCAACGTCCTGACTTTC
TRBV6-1	TRBJ2-7	-	-	CASSTSGHLYEQYF	TGTGCCAGCAGCACATCGGGACATCTCTACGAGCAGTACTTC
TRBV5-4	TRBJ2-1	-	TRBD1	CASSAGQGANNEQFF	TGTGCCAGCAGCGCGGGACAGGGGGCCAACAATGAGCAGTTCTTC
TRBV12-3/TRBV12-4	TRBJ2-7	-	-	CASSLFTYEQYF	TGTGCCAGCAGTCTATTCACCTACGAGCAGTACTTC
TRBV5-1	TRBJ1-1	-	-	CASSLAEGQSEAFF	TGCGCCAGCAGCTTGGCCGAAGGACAGTCTGAAGCTTTCTTT
TRBV3-1	TRBJ2-6	-	TRBD2	CASSQLRTSGGYSGANVLTF	TGTGCCAGCAGCCAGCTTCGGACTAGCGGGGGGTACTCTGGGGCCAACGTCCTGACTTTC
TRBV12-3/TRBV12-4	TRBJ2-1	-	TRBD2	CASSPFSTSGGGKFF	TGTGCCAGCAGTCCCTTCTCGACTAGCGGGGGGGGGAAGTTCTTC
TRBV7-9	TRBJ2-7	-	-	CASTPGTVGEQYF	TGTGCCAGCACCCCAGGTACCGTCGGCGAGCAGTACTTC
TRBV5-1	TRBJ2-7	-	-	CASSFGVGAYEQYF	TGCGCCAGCAGCTTCGGCGTAGGAGCCTACGAGCAGTACTTC
TRBV13	TRBJ2-6	-	-	CASSRGGGANVLTF	TGTGCCAGCAGTAGGGGTGGTGGGGCCAACGTCCTGACTTTC
TRBV5-4	TRBJ2-3	-	TRBD1	CASSLGGQGSDTQYF	TGTGCCAGCAGCTTGGGGGGACAGGGCTCAGATACGCAGTATTTT
TRBV24-1	TRBJ2-1	-	TRBD2	CATSGSGGRSNNEQFF	TGTGCCACCTCCGGCTCGGGGGGGCGATCAAACAATGAGCAGTTCTTC
TRBV10-3	TRBJ2-3	-	-	CAISEYLTAQDTQYF	TGTGCCATCAGTGAGTACCTGACAGCTCAAGATACGCAGTATTTT
TRBV7-9	TRBJ2-7	few	-	CASSLMGEQYF	TGTGCCAGCAGTTTAATGGGCGAGCAGTACTTC
TRBV12-3/TRBV12-4	TRBJ2-3	-	-	CASTFQSLPDTQYF	TGTGCCAGCACTTTTCAATCTCTCCCAGATACGCAGTATTTT
TRBV3-1	TRBJ1-5	-	-	CASSQMTGNQPQHF	TGTGCCAGCAGCCAAATGACAGGTAATCAGCCCCAGCATTTT
TRBV25-1	TRBJ2-2	-	-	CASSEQDTGELFF	TGTGCCAGCAGTGAGCAGGACACCGGGGAGCTGTTTTTT
TRBV5-4	TRBJ2-5	-	TRBD2	CASSFGGGARETQYF	TGTGCCAGCAGCTTTGGCGGGGGGGCCCGGGAGACCCAGTACTTC
TRBV5-4	TRBJ2-1	-	-	CASSSGTSDEQFF	TGTGCCAGCAGCTCCGGGACCTCGGATGAGCAGTTCTTC
TRBV3-1	TRBJ2-3	-	-	CASTTGDTQYF	TGTGCCAGCACCACAGGAGATACGCAGTATTTT
TRBV3-1	TRBJ1-6	-	-	CASSQERSPSFYNSPLHF	TGTGCCAGCAGCCAAGAGAGAAGCCCTTCCTTCTATAATTCACCCCTCCACTTT
TRBV7-2	TRBJ1-5	-	-	CASSLAGVEQPQHF	TGTGCCAGCAGCTTAGCTGGGGTCGAACAGCCCCAGCATTTT
TRBV9	TRBJ2-1	-	TRBD1	CASSRDRDEYEQFF	TGTGCCAGCAGCCGGGACAGGGATGAGTATGAGCAGTTCTTC
TRBV6-5	TRBJ2-7	-	-	CASQGLGGSREQYF	TGTGCCAGCCAGGGTTTGGGGGGTTCTAGGGAGCAGTACTTC
TRBV18	TRBJ2-3	-	TRBD2	CASSPTSGGHTQYF	TGTGCCAGCTCACCAACTAGCGGGGGTCATACGCAGTATTTT
TRBV6-2/TRBV6-3	TRBJ2-5	-	-	CASNSPRGAGETQYF	TGTGCCAGCAACTCCCCGCGAGGGGCCGGGGAGACCCAGTACTTC
TRBV6-6	TRBJ1-4	-	-	CASGGNENEKLFF	TGTGCCAGCGGGGGCAACGAAAATGAAAAACTGTTTTTT
TRBV20-1	TRBJ2-7	-	-	CSAELGGQYF	TGCAGTGCTGAGTTAGGGGGGCAGTACTTC
TRBV2	TRBJ2-3	-	-	CACNKDRSTDTQYF	TGTGCCTGCAATAAGGACAGAAGCACAGATACGCAGTATTTT
TRBV12-3/TRBV12-4	TRBJ2-3	-	-	CASSFLQDTQYF	TGTGCCAGCAGTTTCCTTCAGGATACGCAGTATTTT
TRBV7-2	TRBJ1-2	-	-	CASSLDTLVGYTF	TGTGCCAGCAGCTTAGACACGTTGGTTGGCTACACCTTC
TRBV7-2	TRBJ2-3	-	TRBD1	CASSSGQVPDTQYF	TGTGCCAGCAGCTCTGGACAGGTTCCAGATACGCAGTATTTT
TRBV18	TRBJ2-7	few	-	CASSPQSSYEQYF	TGTGCCAGCTCACCACAGAGCTCCTACGAGCAGTACTTC
TRBV19	TRBJ1-1	few	-	CASSLNGRVTEAFF	TGTGCCAGTAGTCTTAACGGGAGGGTCACTGAAGCTTTCTTT
TRBV6-1	TRBJ1-5	-	TRBD1	CASSPYRDRGAYSNQPQHF	TGTGCCAGCAGTCCATACCGGGACAGGGGTGCCTATAGCAATCAGCCCCAGCATTTT
TRBV5-1	TRBJ2-1	few	-	CASSLASTSDEQFF	TGCGCCAGCAGCTTGGCTAGCACCTCGGATGAGCAGTTCTTC
TRBV6-5	TRBJ2-7	-	-	CASSFQDSSYEQYF	TGTGCCAGCAGTTTCCAGGATAGCTCCTACGAGCAGTACTTC
TRBV5-1	TRBJ2-5	-	TRBD1	CASSLGQGMGETQYF	TGCGCCAGCAGCTTGGGACAGGGAATGGGAGAGACCCAGTACTTC